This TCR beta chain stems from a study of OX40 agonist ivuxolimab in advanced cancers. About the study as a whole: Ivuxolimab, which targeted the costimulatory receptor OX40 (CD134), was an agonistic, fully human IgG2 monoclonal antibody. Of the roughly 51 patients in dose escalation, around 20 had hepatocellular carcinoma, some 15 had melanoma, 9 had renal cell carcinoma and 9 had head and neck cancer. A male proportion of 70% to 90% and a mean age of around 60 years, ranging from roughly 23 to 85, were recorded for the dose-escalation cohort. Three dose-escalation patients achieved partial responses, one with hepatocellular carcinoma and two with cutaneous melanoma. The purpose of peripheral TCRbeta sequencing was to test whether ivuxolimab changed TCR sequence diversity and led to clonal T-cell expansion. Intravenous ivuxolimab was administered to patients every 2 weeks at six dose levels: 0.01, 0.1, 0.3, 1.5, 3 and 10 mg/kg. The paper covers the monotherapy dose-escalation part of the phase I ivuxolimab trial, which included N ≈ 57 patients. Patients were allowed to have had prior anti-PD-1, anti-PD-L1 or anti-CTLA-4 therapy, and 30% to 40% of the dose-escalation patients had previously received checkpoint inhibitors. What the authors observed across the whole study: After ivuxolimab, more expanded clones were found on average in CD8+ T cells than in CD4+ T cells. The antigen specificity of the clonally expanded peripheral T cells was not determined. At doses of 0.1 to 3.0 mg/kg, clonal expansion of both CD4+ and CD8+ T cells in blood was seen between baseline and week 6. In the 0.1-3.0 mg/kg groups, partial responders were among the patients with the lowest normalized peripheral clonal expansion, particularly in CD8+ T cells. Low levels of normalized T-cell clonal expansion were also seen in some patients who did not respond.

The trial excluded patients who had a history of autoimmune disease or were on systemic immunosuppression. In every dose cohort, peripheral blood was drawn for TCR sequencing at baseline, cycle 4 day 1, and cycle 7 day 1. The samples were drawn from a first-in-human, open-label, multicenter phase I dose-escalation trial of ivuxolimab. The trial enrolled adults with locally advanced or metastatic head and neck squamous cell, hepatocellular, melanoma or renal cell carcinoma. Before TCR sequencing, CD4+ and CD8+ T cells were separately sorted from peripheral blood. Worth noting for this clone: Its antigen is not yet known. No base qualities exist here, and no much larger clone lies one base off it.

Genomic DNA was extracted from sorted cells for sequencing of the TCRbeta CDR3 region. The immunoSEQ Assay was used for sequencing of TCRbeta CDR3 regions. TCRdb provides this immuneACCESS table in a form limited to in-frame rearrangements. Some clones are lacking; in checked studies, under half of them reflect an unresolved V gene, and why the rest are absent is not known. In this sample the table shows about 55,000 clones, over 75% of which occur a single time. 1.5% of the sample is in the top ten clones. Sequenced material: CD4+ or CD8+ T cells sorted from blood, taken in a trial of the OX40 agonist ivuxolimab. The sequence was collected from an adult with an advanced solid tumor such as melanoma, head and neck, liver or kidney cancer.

In nucleotide form, the sequence is TGTGCCAGCAGTTTAGAGGGGGCGAGTAATGAGCAGTTCTTC. This encodes CASSLEGASNEQFF. The V and J genes are TRBV28 and TRBJ2-1, with 7 bases aligning to TRBD1. Trimming removed 2 bases from V and 7 bases from J; the gene matches leave 5 bases unexplained. CDR1 and CDR2 are drawn from the germline V gene: MDHEN, SYDVKM. The CDR3 numbers 14 residues from cysteine through phenylalanine. The read is trimmed to its CDR3 DNA, 42 bases read in frame from base 1. The full variable domain, with segments outside the CDR3 supplied by the reference TRBV28 and TRBJ2-1 proteins, appears as DVKVTQSSRYLVKRTGEKVFLECVQDMDHENMFWYRQDPGLGLRLIYFSYDVKMKEKGDIPEGYSVSREKKERFSLILESASTNQTSMYLCASSLEGASNEQFFGPGTRLTVL.